This T cell receptor (beta chain) stems from a study of blood T cell repertoires in COVID-19. This table comes from immunoSEQ multiplex PCR, and its TCRdb copy is limited to in-frame clones, with some not included. The sample consists of fewer than 200,000 clones, roughly 89% of them appearing once. The germline V gene has CDR1 LNHNV and CDR2 YYDKDF (reference sequence). V was pared by 4 bases and J by 0 bases, with 6 bases of the junction left unmatched. The CDR3 runs to 16 residues. Sequenced input: PBMCs or T cells enriched from blood (not recorded which). The TCR sequence derives from a woman under 40 who had been exposed to COVID-19. The chain employs TRBV15 and TRBJ1-3, with TRBD1 matching 7 bases. The DNA for the CDR3 is TGTGCCACCAGCATAGGGGGACAGATCTCTGGAAACACCATATATTTT. Translated: CATSIGGQISGNTIYF. The full variable domain, its missing parts supplied by reference TRBV15 and TRBJ1-3, is DAMVIQNPRYQVTQFGKPVTLSCSQTLNHNVMYWYQQKSSQAPKLLFHYYDKDFNNEADTPDNFQSRRPNTSFCFLDIRSPGLGDTAMYLCATSIGGQISGNTIYFGEGSWLTVV.